This T cell receptor beta chain is drawn from a study of cytomegalovirus exposure and HLA in healthy donors. Study summary: Findings of an earlier analysis included 90 million to 120 million unique TCR beta sequences from 170 million or so T cells. The study placed 80% to 85% of its roughly 430 genotyped donors in the Caucasian-associated ancestry cluster.

PCR used 60 Vbeta primers and 13 Jbeta primers. Source study methods: In a later analysis, the count reached about 82 million unique TCR beta chains, with 9 million to 11 million shared. Clones were sequenced by immunoSEQ multiplex PCR, and TCRdb holds only the in-frame ones, with some missing. That table is the source of V, J and clone size, and D and trimming were worked out from the DNA. The sample yields roughly 180,000 clones, roughly 82% seen once. CDR1 SGHRS and CDR2 YFSETQ come from the germline V gene. V lost 3 bases to trimming and J lost 4 bases; unmatched junction nucleotides: 16. This CDR3 comprises 18 residues.

V usage is TRBV5-1 and J usage is TRBJ2-3, with 8 bases aligning to TRBD2. This clonotype was sampled from a man aged 40-49 years in good health and CMV-seronegative. What was sequenced was PBMCs. The CDR3 DNA sequence: TGCGCCAGCAGCTCGGCGGACGGGAGGGCCTTTTTAGCAGATACGCAGTATTTT. This codes for CASSSADGRAFLADTQYF.